Below, 8 T cell receptor beta chains from the same sample are listed, as sequenced in a study of beta chain features in type 1 diabetes. Points from the study as a whole: Among all four CD4+ subsets, Type 1 diabetes patients had TCRB CDR3s that were moderately but significantly shorter.

The sequenced template was cDNA made from the entire isolated RNA. Data came from immunoSEQ multiplex PCR; TCRdb stores just in-frame clones and leaves some out. This repertoire shows about 160,000 clones, over 9% found once; its top ten account for 0.45% to 0.5%. Their antigens remain unidentified. The sequenced sample consisted of central memory CD4+ T cells from blood. These receptors all stem from a man aged 25 to 45 with type 1 diabetes.

The rearrangement uses TRBV7-2 and TRBJ2-7; no reliable D call. Trimming removed 1 base at V and 0 bases at J, with 10 bases between. CDR3 size: 15 residues. CDR1 SGHTA and CDR2 FQGNSA come from the germline V gene. The CDR3 DNA reads TGTGCCAGCAGCTTAGGGTCTCTTAGCTCCTACGAGCAGTACTTC. It translates to CASSLGSLSSYEQYF.

This clone has a handful of counts. The J gene is TRBJ1-2, the V gene TRBV27; tentative D call: TRBD1 (5 bases). Trimming removed 5 bases from V and 6 bases from J, with 16 bases in between. CDR3 size: 14 residues. Looked up from germline, CDR1 is MNHEY and CDR2 is SMNVEV (reference sequence). CDR3: CASSLIAGEDGYTF. The CDR3 coding sequence is TGTGCCAGCAGTCTCATCGCGGGGGAGGATGGCTACACCTTC.

The sample holds a few counts of this clone. The J gene is TRBJ2-4, the V gene TRBV19; a weak D match, TRBD1 (6 bases). Germline loops: CDR1 LNHDA, CDR2 SQIVND (reference sequence). CDR3 size: 15 residues. Trimming stripped 3 bases from V and 8 bases from J, with 17 bases between. CDR3 bases: TGTGCCAGTAGTATTTGGGGACACCAAGGGGACATTCAGTACTTC. Amino acid sequence: CASSIWGHQGDIQYF.

This chain links TRBV7-3 with TRBJ2-3, with 9 bases lining up with TRBD2. After removal of 4 bases from V and 6 bases from J, the junction contained 2 bases not matched to a gene. Germline CDR1 and CDR2: SGHTA and FQGTGA. The CDR3 loop spans 13 amino acids. The CDR3 region is CASSSSGMDTQYF. In DNA form, the CDR3 reads TGTGCCAGCAGCTCTAGCGGGATGGATACGCAGTATTTT. Variable domain in full (rest from reference TRBV7-3 and TRBJ2-3): GAGVSQTPSNKVTEKGKYVELRCDPISGHTALYWYRQSLGQGPEFLIYFQGTGAADDSGLPNDRFFAVRPEGSVSTLKIQRTERGDSAVYLCASSSSGMDTQYFGPGTRLTVL.

This clone was counted only a few times. The rearrangement joins TRBV15 to TRBJ2-5; 8 positions agree with TRBD2. The CDR3 has 14 amino acids. The germline CDR1 and CDR2 sequences are LNHNV and YYDKDF (reference sequence). Unmatched junction bases numbered 8, after V lost 6 bases and J lost 5 bases. The CDR3: CATRLAGGGETQYF. The CDR3 nucleotides read TGTGCCACCAGGCTAGCGGGTGGGGGGGAGACCCAGTACTTC.

This clone appeared a few times. The chain recombines TRBV5-1 with TRBJ2-5; no firm D call. CDR3 length: 11 amino acids. The germline gives CDR1 SGHRS, CDR2 YFSETQ. Trimming removed 1 base at V and 9 bases at J, with 7 bases between. The CDR3 DNA is TGCGCCAGCAGCTTGTCAACAGCCCAGTACTTC. This encodes CASSLSTAQYF.

This clone has only a few counts. The rearrangement links TRBV7-9 to TRBJ2-1, with 7 bases that match TRBD2. This CDR3 spans 12 amino acids. The trim removed 1 base at V and 9 bases at J, leaving 0 bases unmatched. Germline V CDR1 and CDR2: SEHNR, FQNEAQ (reference sequence). CDR3 residues: CASSLERGEQFF. CDR3 nucleotide sequence: TGTGCCAGCAGCTTAGAGCGGGGTGAGCAGTTCTTC.

The chain combines TRBV7-2 with TRBJ1-3; D ambiguous. The CDR3 totals 15 residues. V lost 5 bases, J lost 1 base, and 12 bases lay in between. CDR1 and CDR2 (germline): SGHTA, FQGNSA. CDR3 in amino acids: CASSPLGVSGNTIYF. The CDR3 DNA reads TGTGCCAGCAGCCCACTCGGGGTGTCTGGAAACACCATATATTTT.